A selection of T cell receptor beta chains follows, all from one sample in a study of vaccination effects on CD4 cells after COVID-19. Libraries were prepared by immunoSEQ multiplex PCR; TCRdb keeps only in-frame clonotypes and omits some of them. Here the sample spans about 73,000 clones, approximately 72% being singletons. No antigen is known for these receptors. The starting material was CD4+ T cells from PBMCs cultured with HCoV-NL63 spike peptides, obtained before COVID-19 vaccination. Receptors were obtained from a human donor who received a COVID-19 vaccine. CDR3s include the opening cysteine and the closing phenylalanine or tryptophan. The order of the fields is V gene, J gene, clone size, D gene, CDR3 protein, CDR3 DNA. The D gene is left open where the match is weak. A clone size is listed for some rows: how often the clone was seen (once, few, many), or a class if it is expanded.

v_gene: TRBV6-5; j_gene: TRBJ1-2; abundance: .; d_gene: .; CDR3aa: CASSYSWGDYGYTF; CDR3nt: TGTGCCAGCAGTTACTCGTGGGGGGACTATGGCTACACCTTC
v_gene: TRBV12-5; j_gene: TRBJ2-2; abundance: .; d_gene: TRBD1; CDR3aa: CASGRPTGTGLNTGELFF; CDR3nt: TGTGCTAGTGGTCGACCGACCGGGACAGGGTTGAACACCGGGGAGCTGTTTTTT
v_gene: TRBV25-1; j_gene: TRBJ1-2; abundance: .; d_gene: .; CDR3aa: CASRPASGYGYTF; CDR3nt: TGTGCCAGCAGGCCGGCCTCGGGCTATGGCTACACCTTC
v_gene: TRBV4-1; j_gene: TRBJ1-6; abundance: once; d_gene: .; CDR3aa: CASSPPKGASYNSPLHF; CDR3nt: TGCGCCAGCAGTCCTCCGAAGGGAGCCTCCTATAATTCACCCCTCCACTTT
v_gene: TRBV5-1; j_gene: TRBJ2-5; abundance: .; d_gene: TRBD1; CDR3aa: CASSLFATRTGQETQYF; CDR3nt: TGCGCCAGCAGCTTGTTCGCAACCCGGACAGGGCAAGAGACCCAGTACTTC
v_gene: TRBV5-1; j_gene: TRBJ2-2; abundance: .; d_gene: .; CDR3aa: CASSGAGVTGELFF; CDR3nt: TGCGCCAGCAGCGGAGCAGGGGTTACCGGGGAGCTGTTTTTT
v_gene: TRBV19; j_gene: TRBJ2-1; abundance: medium-sized; d_gene: .; CDR3aa: CASSTQPGRGPSSYNEQFF; CDR3nt: TGTGCCAGTAGTACTCAGCCGGGACGAGGCCCAAGCTCCTACAATGAGCAGTTCTTC
v_gene: TRBV30; j_gene: TRBJ1-3; abundance: .; d_gene: .; CDR3aa: CAWSKGFGNTIYF; CDR3nt: TGTGCCTGGAGTAAGGGTTTTGGAAACACCATATATTTT
v_gene: TRBV4-1; j_gene: TRBJ1-4; abundance: few; d_gene: TRBD1; CDR3aa: CASSQPGQGRSFYEKLFF; CDR3nt: TGCGCCAGCAGCCAACCTGGACAGGGAAGATCATTCTATGAAAAACTGTTTTTT
v_gene: TRBV7-6; j_gene: TRBJ1-3; abundance: .; d_gene: TRBD1; CDR3aa: CASSPPTGVGNTIYF; CDR3nt: TGTGCCAGCAGCCCCCCGACAGGGGTCGGAAACACCATATATTTT
v_gene: TRBV5-8; j_gene: TRBJ2-1; abundance: .; d_gene: TRBD2; CDR3aa: CASPNSPSGGVSSYNEQFF; CDR3nt: TGTGCCAGCCCCAATTCCCCCAGCGGGGGGGTGAGCTCCTACAATGAGCAGTTCTTC
v_gene: TRBV19; j_gene: TRBJ1-4; abundance: .; d_gene: .; CDR3aa: CASSYRGLGATNEKLFF; CDR3nt: TGTGCCAGTAGTTACCGGGGCCTGGGCGCAACTAATGAAAAACTGTTTTTT
v_gene: TRBV19; j_gene: TRBJ2-1; abundance: .; d_gene: .; CDR3aa: CATQMDYNEQFF; CDR3nt: TGTGCCACTCAGATGGACTACAATGAGCAGTTCTTC
v_gene: TRBV6-2/TRBV6-3; j_gene: TRBJ1-1; abundance: .; d_gene: .; CDR3aa: CASSYGRGNTEAFF; CDR3nt: TGTGCCAGCAGTTATGGGAGGGGGAACACTGAAGCTTTCTTT
v_gene: TRBV5-1; j_gene: TRBJ1-4; abundance: .; d_gene: .; CDR3aa: CASSLGQGHEKLFF; CDR3nt: TGCGCCAGCAGCTTGGGGCAGGGCCATGAAAAACTGTTTTTT
v_gene: TRBV3-1/TRBV3-2; j_gene: TRBJ2-5; abundance: .; d_gene: .; CDR3aa: CASSLSGRETQYF; CDR3nt: TGTGCCAGCAGCCTATCGGGGCGAGAGACCCAGTACTTC
v_gene: TRBV28; j_gene: TRBJ2-1; abundance: .; d_gene: .; CDR3aa: CASTDAGGYNEQFF; CDR3nt: TGTGCCAGCACCGACGCAGGGGGGTACAATGAGCAGTTCTTC
v_gene: TRBV3-1/TRBV3-2; j_gene: TRBJ1-1; abundance: .; d_gene: TRBD1; CDR3aa: CASSRGLELAIGTEAFF; CDR3nt: TGTGCCAGCAGCAGGGGGCTAGAACTGGCCATTGGCACTGAAGCTTTCTTT
v_gene: TRBV4-1; j_gene: TRBJ1-1; abundance: .; d_gene: .; CDR3aa: CASSRASTGYTEAFF; CDR3nt: TGCGCCAGCAGCCGAGCAAGTACAGGGTACACTGAAGCTTTCTTT
v_gene: TRBV7-3; j_gene: TRBJ1-6; abundance: .; d_gene: TRBD1; CDR3aa: CASSYTPGQNSPLHF; CDR3nt: TGTGCCAGCAGCTATACACCGGGACAGAATTCACCCCTCCACTTT
v_gene: TRBV5-1; j_gene: TRBJ2-2; abundance: .; d_gene: .; CDR3aa: CASSLDQGGGTGELFF; CDR3nt: TGCGCCAGCAGCTTGGATCAGGGCGGAGGCACCGGGGAGCTGTTTTTT
v_gene: TRBV6-2/TRBV6-3; j_gene: TRBJ1-2; abundance: .; d_gene: .; CDR3aa: CASSYSQGVGYGYTF; CDR3nt: TGTGCCAGCAGTTACTCTCAGGGTGTGGGCTATGGCTACACCTTC
v_gene: TRBV14; j_gene: TRBJ1-6; abundance: once; d_gene: TRBD1; CDR3aa: CASSRPGQGRTSPLHF; CDR3nt: TGTGCCAGCAGCCGTCCGGGACAGGGCCGGACGTCACCCCTCCACTTT
v_gene: TRBV7-3; j_gene: TRBJ1-1; abundance: .; d_gene: .; CDR3aa: CASSLRGLTEAFF; CDR3nt: TGTGCCAGCAGCTTACGGGGGCTCACTGAAGCTTTCTTT
v_gene: TRBV10-1; j_gene: TRBJ1-2; abundance: .; d_gene: .; CDR3aa: CASSESLGSRINYGYTF; CDR3nt: TGCGCCAGCAGTGAGTCGTTAGGCAGCCGTATCAACTATGGCTACACCTTC
v_gene: TRBV28; j_gene: TRBJ2-3; abundance: .; d_gene: .; CDR3aa: CASSGLAKAQYF; CDR3nt: TGTGCCAGCAGTGGGCTAGCCAAAGCGCAGTATTTT